This TCR beta chain emerged from a study of blood T cell repertoires in COVID-19 (dated by TCRdb to the early 2020s). Regarding the complete study: The collaborator samples originated in the United States, Italy and Spain and spanned the acute and convalescent phases of COVID-19. The prospective study material was composed of cDNA or gDNA derived from T cells, B-cell-depleted T cells, or PBMCs. The repertoires were released in a freely available public database meant as a resource for research on the immune response to SARS-CoV-2. The samples were drawn from two sources: the first 160 participants of the ongoing ImmuneRACE study, and 1,254 subjects contributed by 6 global collaborators. Deeply sampled blood TCRbeta repertoires from subjects exposed to, actively infected with, or recovered from COVID-19 were included in the dataset. Where available, HLA class I and class II types were taken from metadata supplied by the sample provider and were not determined by assay-based typing. A de-identified subject ID, COVID-19 status, age in years and sex were almost always included in the sample metadata.

The study at large found these results: How much clinical and demographic metadata was included differed by source and by participant, and the metadata was provided uncurated.

Collaborating institutions collected whole blood in K2EDTA tubes following their own protocols. For TCRbeta analysis, collaborators shipped samples in one of three forms: frozen whole blood, isolated PBMCs, or DNA extracted from either of those sample types. In regard to this clone: It lacks a known antigen. Base-call qualities are not available, and no considerably larger clone is one nucleotide away.

TCRbeta CDR3 regions were amplified from genomic DNA by means of the immunoSEQ Assay, a bias-controlled multiplex PCR. Per the authors' processing: Within the assay, amplification of reference gene primers was used to estimate how many nucleated cells each sample contained. Sequence reads were collapsed and filtered to measure the absolute abundance of every unique TCRbeta CDR3 rearrangement. Productive Simpson clonality was computed per sample as the square root of Simpson's diversity index over productive rearrangements. This is the immuneACCESS table as TCRdb keeps it, with only in-frame sequences that have V and J called. A part of the clones is gone; compared with another copy, unresolved V genes explain less than half, and the rest is unexplained. V and J calls and clone size are given by that table; D and trimming were obtained from the DNA. Recorded for this sample are roughly 80,000 clones; 60% to 85% of them occurred a single time. The ten largest clones represent around a sixth of the sample.

The CDR3 measures 13 amino acids from cysteine to phenylalanine. Solely the CDR3 DNA is kept, with 39 bases framed from the first base. The junction shows trimming of 6 bases on V and 8 bases on J, plus 13 bases between the germline ends. Reading the germline V gene gives CDR1 MNHEY and CDR2 SVGAGI. This TCR was recovered from a human donor in a cohort sampled during active COVID-19. The sequenced material came from peripheral blood. The chain was built from TRBV6-5 and TRBJ2-2, with the D gene not confidently named. The base sequence is TGTGCCAGCAGGGGCACTGATGGGGGGGAGCTGTTTTTT. It encodes CASRGTDGGELFF.